This T cell receptor beta chain emerged from a study of blood T cell repertoires in COVID-19. The CDR3 has 14 residues. V lost 1 base to trimming and J lost 3 bases, with 12 bases between them. CDR1 is SQVTM and CDR2 is ANQGSEA in the germline V gene. The repertoire was sequenced with immunoSEQ multiplex PCR; TCRdb's copy has only in-frame clones and lacks some. In the table there are 120,000 or so clones, 88% of which are singletons. The chain is built from TRBV29-1 and TRBJ1-1; D possibly corresponds to TRBD1 (5 bases). The sequenced sample was peripheral blood. The sequence was obtained from a human donor in a cohort sampled during active COVID-19. As DNA, the CDR3 is TGCAGCGTTGAAGTATCGTGGGGGGACACTGAAGCTTTCTTT. Its protein is CSVEVSWGDTEAFF. The full variable domain, completed using reference TRBV29-1 and TRBJ1-1, is SAVISQKPSRDICQRGTSLTIQCQVDSQVTMMFWYRQQPGQSLTLIATANQGSEATYESGFVIDKFPISRPNLTFSTLTVSNMSPEDSSIYLCSVEVSWGDTEAFFGQGTRLTVV.